One and the same sample provided the 21 T cell receptor beta chains below, sequenced in a study of blood T cell repertoires in COVID-19. TCRdb's table, derived via immunoSEQ multiplex PCR, lists solely in-frame clones and lacks some. The sample lists approximately 160,000 clones; over 80% were seen once. The material sequenced was peripheral blood. These receptors were taken from a woman aged 60-75 years with acute or convalescent COVID-19.

This sequence joins TRBV7-9 and TRBJ2-5, with TRBD1 identical over 8 bases. The CDR3 totals 18 residues. Per the germline V gene, CDR1 is SEHNR and CDR2 is FQNEAQ (reference sequence). V lost 5 bases, J lost 5 bases, and 19 bases stayed unmatched. The CDR3 DNA follows: TGTGCCAGCAGCGGCCACCTGACAGGGGTGGCAAAAGGGGAGACCCAGTACTTC. It yields the protein CASSGHLTGVAKGETQYF.

The V gene is TRBV5-1, the J gene TRBJ1-2, with a tentative D call TRBD1 (5 bases). Germline CDR1 SGHRS, CDR2 YFSETQ. V was clipped by 1 base and J by 6 bases, with 16 bases between them. CDR3 size: 15 residues. DNA for the CDR3: TGCGCCAGCAGCTTGCCGGCCTCGCGGGGGGATGGCTACACCTTC. It specifies CASSLPASRGDGYTF. Combining the CDR3 with reference TRBV5-1 and TRBJ1-2 gives the whole variable domain KAGVTQTPRYLIKTRGQQVTLSCSPISGHRSVSWYQQTPGQGLQFLFEYFSETQRNKGNFPGRFSGRQFSNSRSEMNVSTLELGDSALYLCASSLPASRGDGYTFGSGTRLTVV.

The chain couples TRBV4-2 to TRBJ2-7, with 10 bases lining up with TRBD1. Germline V gives CDR1 LGHNA, CDR2 YNFKEQ. The length of the CDR3 is 17 residues. The V segment lost 1 base and the J segment 1 base; nucleotides outside the gene matches: 7. The CDR3 DNA is TGTGCCAGCAGCCAAGTATCCGGGACAGGGGCGTCCTACGAGCAGTACTTC. As protein: CASSQVSGTGASYEQYF.

The rearrangement joins TRBV5-5 to TRBJ1-1; D gene uncertain. V gave up 2 bases and J gave up 5 bases, with 7 bases separating them. Looked up from germline, CDR1 is SGHKS and CDR2 is YYEKEE (reference sequence). The CDR3 loop spans 12 amino acids. CDR3 region: CASSFSGTEAFF. Here the CDR3 DNA reads TGTGCCAGCAGCTTTTCGGGGACTGAAGCTTTCTTT.

J is TRBJ2-1 and V is TRBV10-3; 9 nucleotides match TRBD1. Per the germline V gene, CDR1 is ENHRY and CDR2 is SYGVKD. Trimming took 3 bases from V and 5 from J; bases not matched to a gene: 8. The CDR3 runs 16 residues. The CDR3 is CAISDRRDRVDNEQFF. The CDR3 DNA reads TGTGCCATCAGTGACCGGCGGGACAGGGTCGACAATGAGCAGTTCTTC.

This clone was recorded a few times. CDR3 DNA sequence: TGCGCCAGCAGCTTGAGGTCAGGGGAAGAGACCCAGTACTTC. This gives the protein CASSLRSGEETQYF. The chain carries TRBV5-1 and TRBJ2-5, with D maybe TRBD1 (6 bases). CDR1 is SGHRS and CDR2 is YFSETQ in the germline V gene. Trimming took off 1 base at V and 3 bases at J, with 10 bases between the two ends. The CDR3 is 14 amino acids.

The chain carries TRBV18 and TRBJ1-1; 9 bases fit TRBD1. CDR1 and CDR2 from the germline V gene are KGHSH and LQKENI. The CDR3 totals 21 residues. J gave up 0 bases and V 2 bases, and 19 bases lay outside the gene matches. The CDR3 DNA is TGTGCCAGCTCACCAGTCAGGTTCTCGCGGACAGGGGCCTCCATGAACACTGAAGCTTTCTTT. The encoded protein is CASSPVRFSRTGASMNTEAFF.

This chain uses TRBV28 with TRBJ2-7; D is possibly TRBD2 (5 bases). V was trimmed by 9 bases and J by 9 bases, leaving 21 bases between them. The CDR3 has 13 amino acids. CDR1 MDHEN and CDR2 SYDVKM come from the germline V gene. The CDR3 region has the DNA TGTGCCAGTGTCGGAGGAAGCTTGTGGGGGCAGTACTTC. It codes for CASVGGSLWGQYF.

This chain joins TRBV25-1 and TRBJ1-2, with TRBD1 identical over 8 bases. This CDR3 has 15 residues. CDR1 MGHDK and CDR2 SYGVNS come from the germline V gene. V shed 4 bases and J 4 bases; nucleotides not matched to a gene: 8. This CDR3 is CASSGTRTGSYGYTF. The CDR3 bases are TGTGCCAGCAGTGGGACCCGGACAGGGTCCTATGGCTACACCTTC.

V is TRBV6-5 and J is TRBJ1-1, with D unclear. Trimming stripped 6 bases from V and 1 base from J, with 9 bases between. Germline CDR1 reads MNHEY; CDR2 reads SVGAGI. The CDR3 sequence is 13 residues long. The CDR3 loop is CASRRSGNTEAFF. DNA of the CDR3: TGTGCCAGCAGACGATCAGGGAACACTGAAGCTTTCTTT.

The chain couples TRBV5-1 to TRBJ1-2, with a possible D match to TRBD1 (6 bases). V was pared by 4 bases and J by 2 bases, with 12 bases between. CDR1 SGHRS and CDR2 YFSETQ come from the germline V gene. The CDR3 loop spans 14 amino acids. CDR3 loop: CASSPPGQNYGYTF. CDR3 sequence (DNA): TGCGCCAGCAGCCCCCCGGGACAAAACTATGGCTACACCTTC. The whole variable domain, remainder taken from reference TRBV5-1 and TRBJ1-2, is KAGVTQTPRYLIKTRGQQVTLSCSPISGHRSVSWYQQTPGQGLQFLFEYFSETQRNKGNFPGRFSGRQFSNSRSEMNVSTLELGDSALYLCASSPPGQNYGYTFGSGTRLTVV.

This sequence joins TRBV7-2 and TRBJ2-5, with 8 bases matching TRBD2. CDR3 length: 16 amino acids. Germline loops: CDR1 SGHTA, CDR2 FQGNSA. Trimming removed 5 bases from V and 3 bases from J; junction bases left unmatched: 11. CDR3 bases: TGTGCCAGCAGCCACAGATTAGCGGGGTCTGAAGAGACCCAGTACTTC. Amino acid sequence: CASSHRLAGSEETQYF.

The chain recombines TRBV2 with TRBJ1-1, with TRBD1 matching over 8 bases. The J segment lost 5 bases and the V segment lost 6 bases, leaving 11 bases of the junction unmatched. This CDR3 spans 15 amino acids. Germline CDR1 and CDR2: SNHLY and FYNNEI. The CDR3 nucleotides read TGTGCCAGCAGCGCGACGGACAGGGTGGGGACTGAAGCTTTCTTT. Amino acids: CASSATDRVGTEAFF.

In this sample, this clone turned up a few times. The genes are TRBV5-6 and TRBJ1-2; TRBD1 agrees at 9 bases. The CDR3 sequence is 15 residues long. V trimming: 7 bases; J trimming: 6 bases; junction bases outside the gene matches: 13. In germline, CDR1 is SGHDT, CDR2 YYEEEE. The CDR3: CASWGNRGRINGYTF. In nucleotides, the CDR3 is TGTGCCAGCTGGGGAAACAGGGGGCGCATCAATGGCTACACCTTC. Variable domain in full (rest from reference TRBV5-6 and TRBJ1-2): DAGVTQSPTHLIKTRGQQVTLRCSPKSGHDTVSWYQQALGQGPQFIFQYYEEEERQRGNFPDRFSGHQFPNYSSELNVNALLLGDSALYLCASWGNRGRINGYTFGSGTRLTVV.

The V call is TRBV5-1, the J call TRBJ2-6; D is unresolved. V was cut by 3 bases and J by 0 bases, with 7 bases left in between. The CDR3 runs to 15 residues. Germline CDR1 is SGHRS and CDR2 is YFSETQ. The CDR3 DNA reads as TGCGCCAGCAGCTCACAGAGCTCTGGGGCCAACGTCCTGACTTTC. Its protein is CASSSQSSGANVLTF.

This clone was counted once. The J gene is TRBJ1-1, the V gene TRBV7-2, with D possibly matching TRBD1 (6 bases). Germline CDR1 reads SGHTA; CDR2 reads FQGNSA. The CDR3 is 14 residues long. Trimming stripped 2 bases from V and 7 bases from J, with 14 bases between. The CDR3 region is CASSLYVAGVEAFF. The CDR3 region has the DNA TGTGCCAGCAGCTTATATGTGGCAGGGGTTGAAGCTTTCTTT.

The chain combines TRBV11-2 with TRBJ2-7, with D hard to call. The germline V gene has CDR1 SGHAT and CDR2 FQNNGV. V was shortened by 5 bases and J by 3 bases, with 8 bases between the two germline ends. The CDR3 spans 12 residues. The CDR3 sequence: CASSPTVYEQYF. The CDR3 DNA is TGTGCCAGCAGCCCCACGGTCTACGAGCAGTACTTC.

V and J are TRBV7-2 and TRBJ1-4; TRBD1 aligns across 8 bases. J gave up 7 bases and V 5 bases, and 9 bases lay outside the gene matches. Germline CDR1 is SGHTA and CDR2 is FQGNSA. The CDR3 has 15 residues. The CDR3 is CASSPVGQGVEKLFF. DNA for the CDR3: TGTGCCAGCAGCCCCGTTGGACAGGGAGTTGAAAAACTGTTTTTT. Variable domain in full (rest from reference TRBV7-2 and TRBJ1-4): GAGVSQSPSNKVTEKGKDVELRCDPISGHTALYWYRQSLGQGLEFLIYFQGNSAPDKSGLPSDRFSAERTGGSVSTLTIQRTQQEDSAVYLCASSPVGQGVEKLFFGSGTQLSVL.

CDR3 sequence (DNA): TGTGCCACCAGTGATCCCGGGACAGGGGCCTCAAATGAAAAACTGTTTTTT. Translated, it gives CATSDPGTGASNEKLFF. The chain carries TRBV24-1 and TRBJ1-4, with TRBD1 identical over 10 bases. The CDR3 extends over 17 amino acids. The V and J ends lost 3 bases and 5 bases, in that order; junction bases with no gene match: 8. Germline CDR1 reads KGHDR; CDR2 reads SFDVKD.

The V gene is TRBV5-1, the J gene TRBJ2-7, with 10 bases lining up with TRBD2. Germline loops: CDR1 SGHRS, CDR2 YFSETQ. CDR3 length: 15 amino acids. The V gene end was trimmed by 0 bases and the J gene end by 6 bases; junction bases not matched to a gene: 6. The CDR3 DNA sequence: TGCGCCAGCAGCTTGGGGCGGACTAGCGGAGGCGAGCAGTACTTC. Its protein product is CASSLGRTSGGEQYF.

CDR3 nucleotide sequence: TGTGCCAGCAGCTCCCGGACAGGGAGCTCCTATAATTCACCCCTCCACTTT. It specifies CASSSRTGSSYNSPLHF. The chain employs TRBV11-2 and TRBJ1-6; 8 bases fit TRBD1. The germline V gene encodes CDR1 SGHAT and CDR2 FQNNGV. The CDR3 spans 17 residues. The V gene end was trimmed by 4 bases and the J gene end by 0 bases; junction bases not matched to a gene: 5. The variable domain in full, with the rest retrieved from reference TRBV11-2 and TRBJ1-6, is EAGVAQSPRYKIIEKRQSVAFWCNPISGHATLYWYQQILGQGPKLLIQFQNNGVVDDSQLPKDRFSAERLKGVDSTLKIQPAKLEDSAVYLCASSSRTGSSYNSPLHFGNGTRLTVT.